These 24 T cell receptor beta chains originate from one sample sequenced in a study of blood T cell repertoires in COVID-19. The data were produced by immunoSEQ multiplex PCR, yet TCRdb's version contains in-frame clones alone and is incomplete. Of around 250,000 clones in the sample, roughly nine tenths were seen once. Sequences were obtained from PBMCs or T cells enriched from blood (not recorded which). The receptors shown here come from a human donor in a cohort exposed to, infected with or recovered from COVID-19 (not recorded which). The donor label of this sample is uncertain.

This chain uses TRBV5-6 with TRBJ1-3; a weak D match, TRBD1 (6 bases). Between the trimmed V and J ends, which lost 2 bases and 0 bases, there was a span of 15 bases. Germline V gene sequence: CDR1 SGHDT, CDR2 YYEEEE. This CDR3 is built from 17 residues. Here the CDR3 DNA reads TGTGCCAGCAGCTTTATGCCGGGACAACACTCTGGAAACACCATATATTTT. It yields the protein CASSFMPGQHSGNTIYF.

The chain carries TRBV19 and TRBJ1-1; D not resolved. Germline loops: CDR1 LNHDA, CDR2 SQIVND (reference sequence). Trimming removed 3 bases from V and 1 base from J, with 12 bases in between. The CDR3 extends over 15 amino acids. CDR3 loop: CASSIAGGGNTEAFF. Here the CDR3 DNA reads TGTGCCAGTAGTATTGCGGGAGGCGGGAACACTGAAGCTTTCTTT.

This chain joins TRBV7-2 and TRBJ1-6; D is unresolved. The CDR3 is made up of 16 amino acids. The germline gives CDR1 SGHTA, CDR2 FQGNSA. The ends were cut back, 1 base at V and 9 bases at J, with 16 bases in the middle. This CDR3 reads CASSLGTNSRSSPLHF. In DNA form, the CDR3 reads TGTGCCAGCAGCTTAGGAACGAACAGTAGAAGTTCACCCCTCCACTTT.

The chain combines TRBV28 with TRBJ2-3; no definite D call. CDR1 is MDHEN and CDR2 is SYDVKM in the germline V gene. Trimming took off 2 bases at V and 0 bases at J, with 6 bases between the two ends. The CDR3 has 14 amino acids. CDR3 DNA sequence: TGTGCCAGCAGTTTAGTCGGGAGCACAGATACGCAGTATTTT. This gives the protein CASSLVGSTDTQYF.

CDR3 protein: CASSQETAGETQYF. CDR3 nucleotides: TGCGCCAGCAGCCAAGAGACAGCGGGGGAGACCCAGTACTTC. V and J are TRBV4-1 and TRBJ2-5, with 7 bases identical to TRBD2. The CDR3 loop spans 14 amino acids. V lost 0 bases and J lost 5; bases outside the gene matches: 3. Germline CDR1 is MGHRA and CDR2 is YSYEKL.

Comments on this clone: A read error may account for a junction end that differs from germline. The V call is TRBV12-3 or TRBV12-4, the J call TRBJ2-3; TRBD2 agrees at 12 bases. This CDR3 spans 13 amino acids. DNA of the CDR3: TGTGCCAGCACCTCTAGCGGGGGGGCAGTTCGGGATTTT. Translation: CASTSSGGAVRDF.

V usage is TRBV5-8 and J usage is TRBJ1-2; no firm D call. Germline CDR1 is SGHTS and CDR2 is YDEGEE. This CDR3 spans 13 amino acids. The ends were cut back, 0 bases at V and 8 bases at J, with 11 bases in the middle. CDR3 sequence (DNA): TGTGCCAGCAGCTTGGCCCGGGGAGGAGGCTACACCTTC. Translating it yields CASSLARGGGYTF.

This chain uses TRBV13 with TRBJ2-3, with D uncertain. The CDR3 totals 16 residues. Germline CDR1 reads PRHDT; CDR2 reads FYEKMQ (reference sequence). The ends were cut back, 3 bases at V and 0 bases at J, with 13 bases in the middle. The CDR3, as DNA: TGTGCCAGCAGCTTCCGACGGAGCTGGAGCACAGATACGCAGTATTTT. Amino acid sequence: CASSFRRSWSTDTQYF.

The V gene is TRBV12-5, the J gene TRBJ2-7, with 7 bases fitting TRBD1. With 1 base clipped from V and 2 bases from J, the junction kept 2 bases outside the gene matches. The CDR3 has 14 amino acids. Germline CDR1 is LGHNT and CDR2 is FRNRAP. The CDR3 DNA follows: TGTGCTAGTGGTTTGGGACAGGGCACCTACGAGCAGTACTTC. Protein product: CASGLGQGTYEQYF.

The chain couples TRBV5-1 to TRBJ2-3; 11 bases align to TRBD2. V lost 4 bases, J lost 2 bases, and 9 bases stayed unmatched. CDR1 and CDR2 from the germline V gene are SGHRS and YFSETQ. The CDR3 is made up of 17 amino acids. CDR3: CASSLPSGGKYTDTQYF. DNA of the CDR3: TGCGCCAGCAGCCTTCCTAGCGGGGGGAAGTACACAGATACGCAGTATTTT.

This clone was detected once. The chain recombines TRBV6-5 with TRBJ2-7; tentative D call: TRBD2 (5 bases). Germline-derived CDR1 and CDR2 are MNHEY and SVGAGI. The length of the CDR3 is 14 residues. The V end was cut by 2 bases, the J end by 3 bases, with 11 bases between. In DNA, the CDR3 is TGTGCCAGCAGTTACCGCCTAACTAGCTACGAGCAGTACTTC. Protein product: CASSYRLTSYEQYF.

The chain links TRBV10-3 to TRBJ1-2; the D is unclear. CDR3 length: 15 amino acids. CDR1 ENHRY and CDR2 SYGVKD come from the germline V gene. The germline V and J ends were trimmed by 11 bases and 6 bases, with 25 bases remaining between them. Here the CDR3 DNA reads TGTGCCGTCCACCCCGATGTGGGCCTCACGGATGGCTACACCTTC. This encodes CAVHPDVGLTDGYTF.

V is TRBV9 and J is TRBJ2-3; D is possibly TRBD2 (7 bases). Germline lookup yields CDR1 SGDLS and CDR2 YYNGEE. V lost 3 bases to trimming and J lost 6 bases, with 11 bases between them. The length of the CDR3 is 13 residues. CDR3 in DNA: TGTGCCAGCAGCGCGCGGGGGCCGGATACGCAGTATTTT. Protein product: CASSARGPDTQYF.

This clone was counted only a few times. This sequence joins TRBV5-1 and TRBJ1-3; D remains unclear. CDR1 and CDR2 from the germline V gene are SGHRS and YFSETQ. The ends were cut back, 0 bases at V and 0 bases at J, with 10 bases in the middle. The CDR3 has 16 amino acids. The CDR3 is CASSLVGELSGNTIYF. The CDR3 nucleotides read TGCGCCAGCAGCTTGGTCGGGGAACTCTCTGGAAACACCATATATTTT.

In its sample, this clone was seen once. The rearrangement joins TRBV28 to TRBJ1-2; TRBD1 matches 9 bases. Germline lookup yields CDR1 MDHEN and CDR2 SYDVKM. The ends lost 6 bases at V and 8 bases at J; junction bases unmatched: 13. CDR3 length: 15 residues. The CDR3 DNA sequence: TGTGCCAGCAGGACTTACAGGGGGCGCATTAGCGGCTACACCTTC. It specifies CASRTYRGRISGYTF.

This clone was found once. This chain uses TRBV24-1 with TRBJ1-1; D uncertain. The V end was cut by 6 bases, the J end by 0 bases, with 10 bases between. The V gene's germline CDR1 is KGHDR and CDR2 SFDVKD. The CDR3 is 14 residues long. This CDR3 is CATSSGEMNTEAFF. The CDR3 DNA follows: TGTGCCACCAGTTCTGGGGAGATGAACACTGAAGCTTTCTTT.

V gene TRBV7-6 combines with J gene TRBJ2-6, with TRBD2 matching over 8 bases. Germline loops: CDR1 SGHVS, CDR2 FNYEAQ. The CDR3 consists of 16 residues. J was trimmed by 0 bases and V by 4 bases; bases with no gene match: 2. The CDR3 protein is CASSSRGGSGANVLTF. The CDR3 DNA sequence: TGTGCCAGCAGCTCCCGGGGGGGCTCTGGGGCCAACGTCCTGACTTTC.

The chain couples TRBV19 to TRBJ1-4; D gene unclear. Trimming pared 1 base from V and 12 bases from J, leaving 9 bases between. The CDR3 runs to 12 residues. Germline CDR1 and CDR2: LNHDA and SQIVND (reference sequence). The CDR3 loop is CASSIGARELFF. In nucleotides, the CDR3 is TGTGCCAGTAGTATAGGGGCCAGAGAACTGTTTTTT.

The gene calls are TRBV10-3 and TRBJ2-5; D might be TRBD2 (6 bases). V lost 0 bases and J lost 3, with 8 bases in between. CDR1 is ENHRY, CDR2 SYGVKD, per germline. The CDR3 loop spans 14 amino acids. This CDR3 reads CAISESGGEETQYF. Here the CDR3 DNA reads TGTGCCATCAGTGAGTCCGGAGGGGAAGAGACCCAGTACTTC.

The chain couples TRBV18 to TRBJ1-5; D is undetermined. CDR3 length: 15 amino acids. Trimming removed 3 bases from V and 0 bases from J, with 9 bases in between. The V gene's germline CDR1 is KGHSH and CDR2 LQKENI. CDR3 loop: CASSPSSDSNQPQHF. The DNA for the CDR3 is TGTGCCAGCTCACCCAGCAGCGATAGCAATCAGCCCCAGCATTTT. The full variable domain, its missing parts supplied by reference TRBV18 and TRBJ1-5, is NAGVMQNPRHLVRRRGQEARLRCSPMKGHSHVYWYRQLPEEGLKFMVYLQKENIIDESGMPKERFSAEFPKEGPSILRIQQVVRGDSAAYFCASSPSSDSNQPQHFGDGTRLSIL.

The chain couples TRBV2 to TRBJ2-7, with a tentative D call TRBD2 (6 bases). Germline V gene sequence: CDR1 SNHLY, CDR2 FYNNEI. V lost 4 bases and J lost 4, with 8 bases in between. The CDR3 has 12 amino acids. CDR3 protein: CASSVEGYEQYF. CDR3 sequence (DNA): TGTGCCAGCAGTGTGGAGGGGTACGAGCAGTACTTC.

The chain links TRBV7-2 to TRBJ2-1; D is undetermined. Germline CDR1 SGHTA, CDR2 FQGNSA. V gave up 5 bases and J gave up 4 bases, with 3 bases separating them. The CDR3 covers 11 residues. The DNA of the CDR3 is TGTGCCAGCAGCCCATACAATGAGCAGTTCTTC. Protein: CASSPYNEQFF.

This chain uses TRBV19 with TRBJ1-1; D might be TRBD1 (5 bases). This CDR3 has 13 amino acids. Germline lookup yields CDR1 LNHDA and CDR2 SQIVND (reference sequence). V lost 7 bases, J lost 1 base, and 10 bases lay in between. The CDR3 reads CASKRGTNTEAFF. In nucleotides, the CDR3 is TGTGCCAGTAAAAGGGGTACGAACACTGAAGCTTTCTTT.

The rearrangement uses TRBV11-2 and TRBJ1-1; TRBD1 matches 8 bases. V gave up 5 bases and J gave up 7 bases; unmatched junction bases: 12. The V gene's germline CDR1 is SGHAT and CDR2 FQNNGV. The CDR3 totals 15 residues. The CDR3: CASSSRTGNPLEAFF. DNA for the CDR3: TGTGCCAGCAGCAGTAGGACAGGGAACCCTCTTGAAGCTTTCTTT.